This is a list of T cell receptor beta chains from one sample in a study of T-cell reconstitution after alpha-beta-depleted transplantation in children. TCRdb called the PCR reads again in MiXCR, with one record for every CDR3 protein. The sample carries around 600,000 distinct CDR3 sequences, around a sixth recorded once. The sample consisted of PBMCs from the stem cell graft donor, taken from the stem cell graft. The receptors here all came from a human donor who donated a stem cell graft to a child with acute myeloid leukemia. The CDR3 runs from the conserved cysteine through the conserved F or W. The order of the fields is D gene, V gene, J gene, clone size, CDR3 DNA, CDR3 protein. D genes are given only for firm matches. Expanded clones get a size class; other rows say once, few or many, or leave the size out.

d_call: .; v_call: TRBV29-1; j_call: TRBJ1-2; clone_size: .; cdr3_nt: TGCAGCGTCAGGGACTATGGCTACACCTTC; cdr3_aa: CSVRDYGYTF
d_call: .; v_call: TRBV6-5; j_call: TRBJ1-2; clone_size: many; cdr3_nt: TGTGCCAGCAGTTATATGAGGGAAGGTGGCTACACCTTC; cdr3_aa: CASSYMREGGYTF
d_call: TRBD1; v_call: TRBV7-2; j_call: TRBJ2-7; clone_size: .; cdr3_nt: TGTGCCAGCAGCTTAGCGCAGGGGACAGGGGGAACCCGGCAGTACTTC; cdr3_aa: CASSLAQGTGGTRQYF
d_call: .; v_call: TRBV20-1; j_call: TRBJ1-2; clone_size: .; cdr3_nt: TGCAGTGCTAGAGCGACGAGGGGCGGTAACTATGGCTACACCTTC; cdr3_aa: CSARATRGGNYGYTF
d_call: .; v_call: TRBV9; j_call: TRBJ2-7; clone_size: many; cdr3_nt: TGTGCCAGCAGCTCCGCCGGATCCGAGCAGTACTTC; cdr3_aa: CASSSAGSEQYF
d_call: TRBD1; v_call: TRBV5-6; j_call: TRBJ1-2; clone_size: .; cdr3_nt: TGTGCCAGCAGGCGGGACAGGGGGATATCTACCTTC; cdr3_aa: CASRRDRGISTF
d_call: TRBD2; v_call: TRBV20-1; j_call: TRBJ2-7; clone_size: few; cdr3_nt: TGCAGTGCTGTGGGACTAGCGGGGGCTTCCTACGAGCAGTACTTC; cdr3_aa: CSAVGLAGASYEQYF
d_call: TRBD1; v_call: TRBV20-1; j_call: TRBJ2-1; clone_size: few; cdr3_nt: TGCAGTGCGACCGCAGCGGGACAGGGGGATTGGTTGGGCTACAATGAGCAGTTCTTC; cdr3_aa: CSATAAGQGDWLGYNEQFF
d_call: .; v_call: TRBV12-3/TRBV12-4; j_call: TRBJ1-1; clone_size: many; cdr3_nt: TGTGCCAGCAGAATCGTCTTGAACACTGAAGCTTTCTTT; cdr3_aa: CASRIVLNTEAFF
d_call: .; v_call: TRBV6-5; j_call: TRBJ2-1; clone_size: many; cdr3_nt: TGTGCCAGCAGTTACAGGGGTCTTCACAATGAGCAGTTCTTC; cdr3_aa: CASSYRGLHNEQFF
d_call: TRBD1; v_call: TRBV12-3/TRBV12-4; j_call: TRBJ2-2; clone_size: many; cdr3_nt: TGTGCCAGCGTCGCCGGGACAGGGAGGGGGCATACCGGGGAGCTGTTTTTT; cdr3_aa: CASVAGTGRGHTGELFF
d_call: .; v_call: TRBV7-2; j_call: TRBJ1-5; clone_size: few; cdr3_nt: TGTGCCAGCAGGCACTTAGGCAGGGGAGGCCAGCCCCAGCATTTT; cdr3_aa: CASRHLGRGGQPQHF
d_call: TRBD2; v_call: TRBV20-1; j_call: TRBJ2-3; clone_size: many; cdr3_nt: TGCAGTGGATCTAGCGGGGGGGCAGATACGCAGTATTTT; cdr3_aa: CSGSSGGADTQYF
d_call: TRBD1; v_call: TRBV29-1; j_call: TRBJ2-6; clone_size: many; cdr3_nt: TGCAGCGTTGGCAGGACAGGGGGCTCTGGGGCCAACGTCCTGACTTTC; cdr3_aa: CSVGRTGGSGANVLTF
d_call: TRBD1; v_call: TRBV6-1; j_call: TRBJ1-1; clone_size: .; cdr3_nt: TGTGCCAGCAGTGAAGCGCTTCAAGGAGGACAGGGCTCTGAAGCTTTCTTT; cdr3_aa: CASSEALQGGQGSEAFF
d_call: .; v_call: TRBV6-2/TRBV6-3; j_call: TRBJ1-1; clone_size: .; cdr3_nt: TGTGCCAGCAGTTACTCGTTAGGGGTGGTTGAAGCTTTCTTT; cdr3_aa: CASSYSLGVVEAFF
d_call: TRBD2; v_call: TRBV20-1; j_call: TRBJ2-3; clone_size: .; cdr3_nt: TGCAGTGCTAAAGGGGTAGCGGGGCCCTCCGTCACAGATACGCAGTATTTT; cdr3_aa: CSAKGVAGPSVTDTQYF
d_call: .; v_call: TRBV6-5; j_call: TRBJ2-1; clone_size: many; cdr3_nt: TGTGCCAGCAGTTACTCGAGACAGGGTGGGGGGAATGAGCAGTTCTTC; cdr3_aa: CASSYSRQGGGNEQFF
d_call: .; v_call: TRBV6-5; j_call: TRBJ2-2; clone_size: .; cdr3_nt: TGTGCCAGCAGTTATATGGGGCAGTCGAACACCGGGGAGCTGTTTTTT; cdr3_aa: CASSYMGQSNTGELFF
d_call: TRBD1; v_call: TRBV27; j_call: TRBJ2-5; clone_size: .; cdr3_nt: TGTGCCAGCAGATGGGACAGTGAAAAGACCCAGTACTTC; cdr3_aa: CASRWDSEKTQYF
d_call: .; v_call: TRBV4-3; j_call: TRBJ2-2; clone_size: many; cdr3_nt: TGCGCCAGCAGCCAAGGACCCATGAACACCGGGGAGCTGTTTTTT; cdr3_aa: CASSQGPMNTGELFF
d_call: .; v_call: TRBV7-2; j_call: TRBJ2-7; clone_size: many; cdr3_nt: TGTGCCAGCATGGGGGCGAGCTCCTACGAGCAGTACTTC; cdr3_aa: CASMGASSYEQYF
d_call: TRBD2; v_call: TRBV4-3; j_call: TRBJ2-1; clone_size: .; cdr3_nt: TGCGCCAGCAGCCGCCTCCCTACTAGCGGGGGAACCCATGAGCAGTTCTTC; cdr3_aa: CASSRLPTSGGTHEQFF
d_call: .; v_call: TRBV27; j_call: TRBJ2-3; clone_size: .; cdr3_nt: TGTGCCAGCGGGGGGGCTAGCACAGATACGCAGTATTTT; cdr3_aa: CASGGASTDTQYF
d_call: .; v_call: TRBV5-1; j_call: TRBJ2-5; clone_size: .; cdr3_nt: TGCGCCAGCAGCTCGGACGGCAAAGAGACCCAGTACTTC; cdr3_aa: CASSSDGKETQYF
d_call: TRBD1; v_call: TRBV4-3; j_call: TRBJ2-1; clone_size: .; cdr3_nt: TGCGCCAGCAGCCAAGATCGCAGGGGGCGCAATGAGCAGTTCTTC; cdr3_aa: CASSQDRRGRNEQFF
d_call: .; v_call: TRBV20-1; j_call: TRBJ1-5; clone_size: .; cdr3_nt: TGCAGTGCTAGCCCTCAGGGACCAATCCAGATCCCCATTGATCAGCCCCAGCATTTT; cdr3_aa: CSASPQGPIQIPIDQPQHF
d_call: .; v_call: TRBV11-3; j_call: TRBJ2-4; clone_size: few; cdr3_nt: TGTGCCAGCAGAGCTACAGAGGACATTCAGTACTTC; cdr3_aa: CASRATEDIQYF
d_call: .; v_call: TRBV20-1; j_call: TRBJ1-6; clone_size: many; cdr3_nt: TGCAGTGCTAGCCCGGGGTTGTATTCACCCCTCCACTTT; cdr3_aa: CSASPGLYSPLHF
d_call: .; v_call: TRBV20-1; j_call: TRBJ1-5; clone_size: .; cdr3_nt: TGCAGTGTGGGGGAGTGGGGTCGTGGGGGGAATCAGCCCCAGCATTTT; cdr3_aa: CSVGEWGRGGNQPQHF
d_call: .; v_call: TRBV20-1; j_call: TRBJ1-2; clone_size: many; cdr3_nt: TGCAGTGCTGGGTGGGGCTACACCTTC; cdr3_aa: CSAGWGYTF
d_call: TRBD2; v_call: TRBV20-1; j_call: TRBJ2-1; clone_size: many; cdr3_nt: TGCAGTGCGCCGGGGGGGCCCTACAATGAGCAGTTCTTC; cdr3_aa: CSAPGGPYNEQFF
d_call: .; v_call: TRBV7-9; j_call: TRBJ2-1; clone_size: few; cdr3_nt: TGTGCCAGCAGACCCCGTTGGCAGCGGTTCCCCTACAATGAGCAGTTCTTC; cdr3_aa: CASRPRWQRFPYNEQFF
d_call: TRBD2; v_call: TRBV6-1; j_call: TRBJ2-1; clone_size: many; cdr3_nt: TGTGCCAGCAGTAAGCGGGGGAGCTCCTACAATGAGCAGTTCTTC; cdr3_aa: CASSKRGSSYNEQFF
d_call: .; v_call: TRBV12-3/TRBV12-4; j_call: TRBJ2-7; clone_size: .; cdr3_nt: TGTGCCAGCAGCACCACAGGGAACGAGCAGTACTTC; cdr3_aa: CASSTTGNEQYF
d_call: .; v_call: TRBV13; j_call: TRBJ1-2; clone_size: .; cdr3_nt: TGTGCCAGCAGCTTAGGTCCCCAGGGAGGCTATGGCTACACCTTC; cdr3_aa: CASSLGPQGGYGYTF
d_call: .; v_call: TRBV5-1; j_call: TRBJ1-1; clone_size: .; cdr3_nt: TGCGCCAGCAGGCAACGAGGGAACACTGAAGCTTTCTTT; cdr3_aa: CASRQRGNTEAFF
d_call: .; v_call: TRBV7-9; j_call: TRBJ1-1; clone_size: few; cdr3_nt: TGTGCCAGCAGCGCACGGGACCGGGGCATCACTGAAGCTTTCTTT; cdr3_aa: CASSARDRGITEAFF
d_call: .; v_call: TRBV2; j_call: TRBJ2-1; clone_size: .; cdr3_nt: TGTGCCAGCAGGCCGACAGGAGGCGAGCAGTTCTTC; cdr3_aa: CASRPTGGEQFF
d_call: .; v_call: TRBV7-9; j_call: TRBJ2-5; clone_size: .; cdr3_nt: TGTGCCAGCAGCTTAGTAGCGACGGGCGTAGAGACCCAGTACTTC; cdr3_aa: CASSLVATGVETQYF
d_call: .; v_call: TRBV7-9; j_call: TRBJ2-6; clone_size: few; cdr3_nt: TGTGCCAGCAGCTTAGGTCCCCCTGGGGCCAACGTCCTGACTTTC; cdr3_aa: CASSLGPPGANVLTF
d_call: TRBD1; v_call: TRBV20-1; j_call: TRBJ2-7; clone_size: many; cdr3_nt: TGCAGTGCTAGCCTAGACAGGGGCGAAGAGCAGTACTTC; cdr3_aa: CSASLDRGEEQYF
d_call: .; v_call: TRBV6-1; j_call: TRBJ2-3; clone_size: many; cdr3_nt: TGTGCCAGCACTCAGCCGGGGACGCAGTATTTT; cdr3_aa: CASTQPGTQYF
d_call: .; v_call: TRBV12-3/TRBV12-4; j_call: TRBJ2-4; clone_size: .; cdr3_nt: TGTGCCAGCAGTTACTCAAATAGAGCCAAAAACATTCAGTACTTC; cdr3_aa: CASSYSNRAKNIQYF
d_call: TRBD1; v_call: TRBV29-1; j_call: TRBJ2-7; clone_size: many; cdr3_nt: TGCAGCGCCTTGACAGGGAGCTACGAGCAGTACTTC; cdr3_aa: CSALTGSYEQYF
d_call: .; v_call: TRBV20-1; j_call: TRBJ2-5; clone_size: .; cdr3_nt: TGCAGTGCTGAGGAGGGTAATTTGGAGACCCAGTACTTC; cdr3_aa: CSAEEGNLETQYF
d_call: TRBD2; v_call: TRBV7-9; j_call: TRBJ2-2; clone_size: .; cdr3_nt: TGTGCCAGCAGCTTCATAGCGGGGGTTTACGCCGGGGAGCTGTTTTTT; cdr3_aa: CASSFIAGVYAGELFF